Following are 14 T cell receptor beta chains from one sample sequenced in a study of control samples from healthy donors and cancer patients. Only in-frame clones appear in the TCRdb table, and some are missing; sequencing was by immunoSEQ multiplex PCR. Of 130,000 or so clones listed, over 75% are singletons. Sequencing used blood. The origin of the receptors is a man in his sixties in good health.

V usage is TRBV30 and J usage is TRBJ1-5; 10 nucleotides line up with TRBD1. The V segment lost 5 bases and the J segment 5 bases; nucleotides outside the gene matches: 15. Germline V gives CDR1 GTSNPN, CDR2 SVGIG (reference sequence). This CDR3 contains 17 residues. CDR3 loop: CAWGRLGQGRTHQPQHF. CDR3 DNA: TGTGCCTGGGGCCGATTGGGACAGGGGCGTACTCATCAGCCCCAGCATTTT.

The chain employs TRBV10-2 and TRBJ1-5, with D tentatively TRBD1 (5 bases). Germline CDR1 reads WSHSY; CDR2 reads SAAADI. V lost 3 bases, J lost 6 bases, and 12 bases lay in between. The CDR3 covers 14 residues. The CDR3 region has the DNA TGCGCCAGCAGTGATCAGGGCGCCGGTCAGCCCCAGCATTTT. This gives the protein CASSDQGAGQPQHF.

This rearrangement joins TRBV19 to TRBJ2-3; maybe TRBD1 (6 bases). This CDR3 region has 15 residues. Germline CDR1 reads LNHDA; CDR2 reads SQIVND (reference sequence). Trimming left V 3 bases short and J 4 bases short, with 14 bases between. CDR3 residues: CASSIQTGFPDTQYF. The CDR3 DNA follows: TGTGCCAGTAGTATCCAAACAGGGTTCCCAGATACGCAGTATTTT.

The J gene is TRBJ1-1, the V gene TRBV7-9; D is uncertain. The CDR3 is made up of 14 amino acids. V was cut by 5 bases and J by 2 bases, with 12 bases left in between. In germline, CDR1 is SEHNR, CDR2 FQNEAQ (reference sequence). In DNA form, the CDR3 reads TGTGCCAGCAGCCCCGGACGGGCAAACACTGAAGCTTTCTTT. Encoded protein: CASSPGRANTEAFF.

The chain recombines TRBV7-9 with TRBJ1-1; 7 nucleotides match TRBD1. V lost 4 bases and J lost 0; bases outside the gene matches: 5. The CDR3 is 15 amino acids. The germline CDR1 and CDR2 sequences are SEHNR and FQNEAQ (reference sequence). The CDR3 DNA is TGTGCCAGCAGCTGGGGACAGACTCTGAACACTGAAGCTTTCTTT. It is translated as CASSWGQTLNTEAFF.

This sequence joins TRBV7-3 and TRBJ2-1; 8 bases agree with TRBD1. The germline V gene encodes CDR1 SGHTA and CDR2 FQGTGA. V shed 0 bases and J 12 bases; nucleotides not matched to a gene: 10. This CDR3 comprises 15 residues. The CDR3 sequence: CASSLTHSDRVSQFF. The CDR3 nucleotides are TGTGCCAGCAGCTTAACGCATTCGGACAGGGTTTCGCAGTTCTTC. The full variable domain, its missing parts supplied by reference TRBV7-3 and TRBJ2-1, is GAGVSQTPSNKVTEKGKYVELRCDPISGHTALYWYRQSLGQGPEFLIYFQGTGAADDSGLPNDRFFAVRPEGSVSTLKIQRTERGDSAVYLCASSLTHSDRVSQFFGPGTRLTVL.

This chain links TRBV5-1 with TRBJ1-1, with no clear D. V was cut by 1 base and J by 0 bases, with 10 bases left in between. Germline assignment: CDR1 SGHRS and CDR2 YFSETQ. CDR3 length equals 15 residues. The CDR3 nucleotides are TGCGCCAGCAGCTTGCACAGTTCCTTGAACACTGAAGCTTTCTTT. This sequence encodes CASSLHSSLNTEAFF.

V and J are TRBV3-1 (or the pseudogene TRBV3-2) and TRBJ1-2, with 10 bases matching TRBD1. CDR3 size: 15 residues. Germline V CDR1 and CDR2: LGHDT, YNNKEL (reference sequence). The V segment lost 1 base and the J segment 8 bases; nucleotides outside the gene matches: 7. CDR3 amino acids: CASSQGETGGKGYTF. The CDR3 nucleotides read TGTGCCAGCAGCCAAGGAGAGACAGGGGGCAAAGGCTACACCTTC.

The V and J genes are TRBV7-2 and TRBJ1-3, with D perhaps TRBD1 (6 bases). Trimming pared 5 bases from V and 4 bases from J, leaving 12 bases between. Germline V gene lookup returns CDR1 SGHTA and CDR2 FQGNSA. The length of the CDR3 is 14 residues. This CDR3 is CASSHGGVGNTIYF. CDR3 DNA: TGTGCCAGCAGCCACGGGGGCGTCGGAAACACCATATATTTT. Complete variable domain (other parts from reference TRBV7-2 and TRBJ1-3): GAGVSQSPSNKVTEKGKDVELRCDPISGHTALYWYRQSLGQGLEFLIYFQGNSAPDKSGLPSDRFSAERTGGSVSTLTIQRTQQEDSAVYLCASSHGGVGNTIYFGEGSWLTVV.

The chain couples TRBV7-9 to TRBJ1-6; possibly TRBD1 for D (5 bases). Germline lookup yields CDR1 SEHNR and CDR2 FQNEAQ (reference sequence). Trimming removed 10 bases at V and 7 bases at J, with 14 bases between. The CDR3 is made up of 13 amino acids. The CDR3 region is CATEGGGNSPLHF. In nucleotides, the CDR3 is TGTGCCACCGAAGGTGGGGGAAATTCACCCCTCCACTTT.

The CDR3 is CASASSEQYF. The CDR3 bases are TGTGCCAGCGCATCAAGCGAGCAGTACTTC. This chain uses TRBV2 with TRBJ2-7; D is unresolved. Germline assignment: CDR1 SNHLY and CDR2 FYNNEI. The V end was cut by 8 bases, the J end by 6 bases, with 8 bases between. This CDR3 contains 10 residues.

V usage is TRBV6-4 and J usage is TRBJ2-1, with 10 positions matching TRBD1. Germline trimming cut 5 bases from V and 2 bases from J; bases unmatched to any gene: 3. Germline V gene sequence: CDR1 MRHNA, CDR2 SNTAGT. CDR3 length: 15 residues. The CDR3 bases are TGTGCCAGCAGTAACGGACAGGGGGCCTACAATGAGCAGTTCTTC. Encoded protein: CASSNGQGAYNEQFF.

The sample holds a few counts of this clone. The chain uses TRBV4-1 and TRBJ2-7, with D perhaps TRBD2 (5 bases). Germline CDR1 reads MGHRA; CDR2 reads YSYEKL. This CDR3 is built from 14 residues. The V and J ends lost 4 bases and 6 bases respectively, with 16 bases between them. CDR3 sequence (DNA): TGCGCCAGCAGCCTTAGCCTAGCCGAGAGCGAGCAGTACTTC. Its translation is CASSLSLAESEQYF.

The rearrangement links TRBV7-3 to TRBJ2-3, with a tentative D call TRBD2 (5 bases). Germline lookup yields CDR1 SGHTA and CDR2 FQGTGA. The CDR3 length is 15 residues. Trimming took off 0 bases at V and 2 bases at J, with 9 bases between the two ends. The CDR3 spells CASSLTGLATDTQYF. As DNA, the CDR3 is TGTGCCAGCAGCTTAACAGGGCTAGCCACAGATACGCAGTATTTT.